This T cell receptor beta chain emerged from a study of regulatory T cells in long-lasting Graves disease. Relying on iRepertoire HTBI primers and Arm-PCR of CDR3 regions, the team built TCR beta libraries. Each CDR3 protein is one row after TCRdb ran MiXCR on the multiplex PCR reads. This sample has 400,000 to 450,000 distinct CDR3 sequences; about 25% occur once, and the top ten carry roughly 30%. Noted time point: persistent/refractory GD, antithyroid drugs over 5 years with positive TRAb. PBMC-derived RNA was used for the TCR library. Blood from the periphery, 8 to 9.5 milliliters in all, was drawn into EDTA tubes. CDR3 length: 13 amino acids. Trimming stripped 0 bases from V and 10 bases from J, with 9 bases between. Per germline, CDR1 SGHDN and CDR2 FVKESK. This clonotype has more than one count but fewer than ten.

The gene calls are TRBV14 and TRBJ1-4; unclear D gene. This TCR came from a female donor with Graves disease. Sequenced here: peripheral blood mononuclear cells (PBMCs), sampled when the disease was refractory, from a patient treated with antithyroid drugs. CDR3 loop: CASSQEPGGKLFF. The CDR3 nucleotides read TGTGCCAGCAGCCAAGAACCGGGAGGAAAACTGTTTTTT.